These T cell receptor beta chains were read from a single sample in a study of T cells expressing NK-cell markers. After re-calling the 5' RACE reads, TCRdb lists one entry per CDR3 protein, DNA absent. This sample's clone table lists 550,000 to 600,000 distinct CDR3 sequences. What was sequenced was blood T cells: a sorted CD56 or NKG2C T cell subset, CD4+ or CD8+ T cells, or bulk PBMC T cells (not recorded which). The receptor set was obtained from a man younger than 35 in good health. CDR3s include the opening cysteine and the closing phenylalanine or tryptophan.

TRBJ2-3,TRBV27,CASSLSSLLADPADTQYF
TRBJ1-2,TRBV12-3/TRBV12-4,CASSGQGISSGYTF
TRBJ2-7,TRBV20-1,CSASGGGGLNYEQYF
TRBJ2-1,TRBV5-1,CASSLVFVGGQRNEQFF
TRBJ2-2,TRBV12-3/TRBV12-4,CASSSINRVRTGELFF
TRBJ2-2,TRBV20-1,CSARAGLAGGGTGELFF
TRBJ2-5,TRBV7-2,CASSNRAGGAETQYF
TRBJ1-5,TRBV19,CASRTLTKGVYQPQHF
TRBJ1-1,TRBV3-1,CASSQGARGAEAFF
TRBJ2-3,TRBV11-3,CASSWRGGGNTQYF
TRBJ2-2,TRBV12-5,CASGSAITLNTGELFF
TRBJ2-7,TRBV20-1,CSASASSTYEQYF
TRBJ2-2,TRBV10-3,CAISGTGGAAGELFF
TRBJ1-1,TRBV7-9,CASSSGDRDPGTEAFF
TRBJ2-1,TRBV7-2,CASSGGVSTEQFF
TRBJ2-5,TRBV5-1,CASSLLGQSQETQYF
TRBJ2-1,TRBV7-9,CASSTGPGRDEQFF
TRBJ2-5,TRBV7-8,CASSPSQISRETQYF
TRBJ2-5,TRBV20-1,CSARVPLAGEETQYF
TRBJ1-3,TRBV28,CASRAQAGNTIYF
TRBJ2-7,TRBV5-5,CASSFGPVESSYEQYF
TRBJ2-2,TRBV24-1,CATSAVYADGELFF
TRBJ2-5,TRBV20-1,CSATDRGRTETQYF
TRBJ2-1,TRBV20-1,CSASVSGDWYNEQFF